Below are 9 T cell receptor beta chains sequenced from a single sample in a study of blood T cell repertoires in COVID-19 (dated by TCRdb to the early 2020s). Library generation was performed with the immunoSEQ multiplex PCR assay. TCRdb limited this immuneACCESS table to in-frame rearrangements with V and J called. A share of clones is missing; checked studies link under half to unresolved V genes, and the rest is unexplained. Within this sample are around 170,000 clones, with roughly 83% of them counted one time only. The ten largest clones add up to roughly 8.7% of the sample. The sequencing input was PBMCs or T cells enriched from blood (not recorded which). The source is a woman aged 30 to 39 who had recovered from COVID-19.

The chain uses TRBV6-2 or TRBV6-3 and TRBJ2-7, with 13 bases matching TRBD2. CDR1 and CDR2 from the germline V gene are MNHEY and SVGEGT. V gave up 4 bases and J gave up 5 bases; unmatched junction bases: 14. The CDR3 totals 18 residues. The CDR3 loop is CASSSTSGRPRRSDEQYF. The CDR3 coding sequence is TGTGCCAGCAGTTCGACTAGCGGGAGGCCCCGGCGAAGTGACGAGCAGTACTTC.

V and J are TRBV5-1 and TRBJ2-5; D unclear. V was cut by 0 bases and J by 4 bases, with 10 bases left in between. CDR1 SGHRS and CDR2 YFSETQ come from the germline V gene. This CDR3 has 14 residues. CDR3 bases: TGCGCCAGCAGCTTGGTTCTTGGCGGAGAGACCCAGTACTTC. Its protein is CASSLVLGGETQYF.

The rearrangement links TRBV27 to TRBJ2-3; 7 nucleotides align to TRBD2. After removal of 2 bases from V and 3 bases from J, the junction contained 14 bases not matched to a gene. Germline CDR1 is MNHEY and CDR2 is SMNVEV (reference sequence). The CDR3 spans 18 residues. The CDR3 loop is CASSLRRSGTGRTDTQYF. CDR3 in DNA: TGTGCCAGCAGTTTACGGCGAAGCGGGACGGGTCGGACAGATACGCAGTATTTT.

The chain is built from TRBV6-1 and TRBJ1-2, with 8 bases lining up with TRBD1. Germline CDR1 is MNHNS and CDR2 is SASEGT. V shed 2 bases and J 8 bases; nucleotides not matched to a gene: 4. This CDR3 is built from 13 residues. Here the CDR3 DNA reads TGTGCCAGCAGTGAACAGGGGGCGCGAGGCTACACCTTC. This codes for CASSEQGARGYTF.

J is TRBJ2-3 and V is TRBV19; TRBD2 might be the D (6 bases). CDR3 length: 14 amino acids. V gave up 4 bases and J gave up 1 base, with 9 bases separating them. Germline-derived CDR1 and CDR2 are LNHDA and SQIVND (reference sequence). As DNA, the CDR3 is TGTGCCAGTAGTACCCAGCGGGGCACAGATACGCAGTATTTT. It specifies CASSTQRGTDTQYF. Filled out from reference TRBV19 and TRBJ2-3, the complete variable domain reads DGGITQSPKYLFRKEGQNVTLSCEQNLNHDAMYWYRQDPGQGLRLIYYSQIVNDFQKGDIAEGYSVSREKKESFPLTVTSAQKNPTAFYLCASSTQRGTDTQYFGPGTRLTVL.

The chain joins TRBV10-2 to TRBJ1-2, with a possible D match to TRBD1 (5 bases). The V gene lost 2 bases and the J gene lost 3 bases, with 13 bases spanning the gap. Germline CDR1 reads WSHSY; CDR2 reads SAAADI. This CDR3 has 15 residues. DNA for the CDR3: TGCGCCAGCAGTGAGAATCCGACAGATTACTATGGCTACACCTTC. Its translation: CASSENPTDYYGYTF.

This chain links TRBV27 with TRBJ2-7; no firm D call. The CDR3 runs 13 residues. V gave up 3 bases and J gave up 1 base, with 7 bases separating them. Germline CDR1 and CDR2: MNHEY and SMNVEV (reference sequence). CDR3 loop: CASSFGGSYEQYF. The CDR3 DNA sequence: TGTGCCAGCAGTTTCGGCGGATCCTACGAGCAGTACTTC.

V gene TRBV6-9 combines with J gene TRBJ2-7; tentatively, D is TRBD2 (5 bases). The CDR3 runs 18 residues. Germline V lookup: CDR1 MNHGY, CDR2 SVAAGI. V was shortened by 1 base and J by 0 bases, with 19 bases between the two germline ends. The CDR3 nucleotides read TGTGCCAGCAGTTATTACTGCAAACTAGGCCCTCTCTCCTACGAGCAGTACTTC. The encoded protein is CASSYYCKLGPLSYEQYF.

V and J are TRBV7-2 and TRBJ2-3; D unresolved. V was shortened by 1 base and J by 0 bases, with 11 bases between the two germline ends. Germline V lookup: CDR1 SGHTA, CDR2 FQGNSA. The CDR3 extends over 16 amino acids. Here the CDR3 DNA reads TGTGCCAGCAGCTTAGGATTTACGGGTAGCACAGATACGCAGTATTTT. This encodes CASSLGFTGSTDTQYF.